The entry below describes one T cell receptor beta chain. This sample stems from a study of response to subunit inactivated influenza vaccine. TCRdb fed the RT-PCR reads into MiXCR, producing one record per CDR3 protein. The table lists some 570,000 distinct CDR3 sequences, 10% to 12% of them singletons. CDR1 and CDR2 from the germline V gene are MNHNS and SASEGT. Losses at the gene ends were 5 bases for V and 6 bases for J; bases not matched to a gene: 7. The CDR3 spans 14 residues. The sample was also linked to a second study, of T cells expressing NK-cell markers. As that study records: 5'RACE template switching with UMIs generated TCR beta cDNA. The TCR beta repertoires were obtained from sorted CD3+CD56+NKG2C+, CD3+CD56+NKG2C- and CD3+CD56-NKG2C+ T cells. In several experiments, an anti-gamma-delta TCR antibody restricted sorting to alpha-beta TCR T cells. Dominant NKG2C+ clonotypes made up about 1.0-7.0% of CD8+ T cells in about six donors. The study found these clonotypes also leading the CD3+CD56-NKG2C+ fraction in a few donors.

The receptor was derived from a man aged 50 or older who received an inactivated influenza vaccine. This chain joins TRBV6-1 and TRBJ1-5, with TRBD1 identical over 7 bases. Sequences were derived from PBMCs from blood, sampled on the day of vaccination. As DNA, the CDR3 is TGTGCCAGCAGTCCTACAGGGGATTCTCAGCCCCAGCATTTT. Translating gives CASSPTGDSQPQHF.